These 27 T cell receptor beta chains originate from one sample sequenced in a study of patients and donors after allogeneic stem cell transplantation. TCRdb re-analysed the RT-PCR reads in MiXCR, keeping a single row per CDR3 protein. The sample records about 200,000 distinct CDR3 sequences, roughly 40% being singletons. The specimen was blood, either unsorted or a sorted T cell fraction (not recorded which). These receptors all come from a human donor who was either an allogeneic HSCT recipient or a stem cell or donor lymphocyte infusion donor (not recorded which). It is not recorded whose cells these are; they may come from a transplant donor.

This clonotype showed up just once. The chain recombines TRBV12-3 or TRBV12-4 with TRBJ2-1; the match to TRBD2 covers 8 bases. The J segment lost 6 bases and the V segment lost 7 bases, leaving 11 bases of the junction unmatched. This CDR3 has 15 amino acids. This CDR3 reads CASTRFSGVRNEQFF. In DNA form, the CDR3 reads TGTGCCAGCACCCGATTTAGCGGGGTCCGCAATGAGCAGTTCTTC.

The CDR3 DNA sequence: TGTGCCAGCAGTGAAGCAAGAGGGGGTGGTCAGCCCCAGCATTTT. Protein: CASSEARGGGQPQHF. The J gene is TRBJ1-5, the V gene TRBV2; tentatively, D is TRBD1 (6 bases). V was pared by 0 bases and J by 6 bases, with 12 bases between. Per germline, CDR1 SNHLY and CDR2 FYNNEI. This CDR3 has 15 amino acids.

The CDR3 sequence is CASSLGWGGSGDEQFF. The CDR3 nucleotides read TGCGCCAGCAGCTTGGGTTGGGGCGGGAGTGGCGATGAGCAGTTCTTC. V gene TRBV5-1 combines with J gene TRBJ2-1; 7 bases fit TRBD2. The CDR3 is made up of 16 amino acids. The germline V gene has CDR1 SGHRS and CDR2 YFSETQ. V shed 0 bases and J 8 bases; nucleotides not matched to a gene: 11.

In this sample, this clonotype turned up a few times. The V and J genes are TRBV6-2 or TRBV6-3 and TRBJ1-2; possibly TRBD1 for D (5 bases). Germline V CDR1 and CDR2: MNHEY, SVGEGT. The CDR3 loop spans 15 amino acids. V was trimmed by 5 bases and J by 2 bases, leaving 15 bases between them. CDR3 protein: CASSPSRGRNYGYTF. The CDR3, as DNA: TGTGCCAGCAGTCCCTCGCGGGGCAGAAACTATGGCTACACCTTC.

This clonotype was seen only a few times. This chain uses TRBV7-2 with TRBJ1-3, with 7 nucleotides matching TRBD1. This CDR3 contains 15 residues. Germline CDR1 SGHTA, CDR2 FQGNSA. The V and J ends lost 3 bases and 0 bases, in that order; junction bases with no gene match: 2. The CDR3 DNA is TGTGCCAGCAGCTTGGGACAGACCTCTGGAAACACCATATATTTT. Encoded protein: CASSLGQTSGNTIYF.

This sequence joins TRBV4-3 and TRBJ1-1; D remains ambiguous. CDR1 LGHNA and CDR2 YSLEER come from the germline V gene. The germline V and J ends were trimmed by 1 base and 1 base, with 7 bases remaining between them. The CDR3 spans 14 residues. The CDR3 is CASSQGPGNTEAFF. CDR3 nucleotides: TGCGCCAGCAGCCAAGGCCCGGGGAACACTGAAGCTTTCTTT.

The rearrangement uses TRBV28 and TRBJ1-2; no firm D call. Trimming stripped 3 bases from V and 2 bases from J, with 7 bases between. The germline V gene has CDR1 MDHEN and CDR2 SYDVKM. The CDR3 has 13 amino acids. The CDR3: CASSFSGNYGYTF. CDR3 nucleotide sequence: TGTGCCAGCAGTTTTTCAGGAAACTATGGCTACACCTTC.

The sample holds a few counts of this clonotype. The chain has TRBV6-5 and TRBJ1-2; the D gene is possibly TRBD1 (5 bases). The V end lost 4 bases, the J end lost 7 bases, and 19 bases lay between the germline ends. The germline gives CDR1 MNHEY, CDR2 SVGAGI. This CDR3 is 15 amino acids long. The CDR3 region has the DNA TGTGCCAGCAGTTCCGGGACCCAAGTTCGGTTTGGCTACACCTTC. Protein product: CASSSGTQVRFGYTF.

The chain recombines TRBV29-1 with TRBJ2-3; D is uncertain. The germline V and J ends were trimmed by 1 base and 2 bases, with 7 bases remaining between them. The CDR3 extends over 13 amino acids. Germline values: CDR1 SQVTM, CDR2 ANQGSEA. Here the CDR3 reads CSVEGRHTDTQYF. The CDR3 coding sequence is TGCAGCGTTGAAGGTCGCCACACAGATACGCAGTATTTT.

This chain joins TRBV6-6 and TRBJ2-7; 8 bases map to TRBD2. V shed 6 bases and J 0 bases; nucleotides not matched to a gene: 7. Germline V gene data show CDR1 as MNHNY and CDR2 as SVGAGI (reference sequence). The CDR3 consists of 15 residues. CDR3 region: CASSPLAGSSYEQYF. CDR3 sequence (DNA): TGTGCCAGCAGCCCGTTAGCGGGAAGCTCCTACGAGCAGTACTTC.

The J gene is TRBJ1-5, the V gene TRBV12-3 or TRBV12-4, with 7 bases identical to TRBD1. CDR3 length: 15 amino acids. With V trimmed by 3 bases and J by 2 bases, 4 bases remained unmatched. The CDR3 sequence is CASSFTGVGNQPQHF. CDR3 DNA sequence: TGTGCCAGCAGTTTCACAGGGGTAGGCAATCAGCCCCAGCATTTT.

There are a few counts of this clonotype. The chain employs TRBV6-1 and TRBJ1-5; 7 nucleotides line up with TRBD1. V gave up 6 bases and J gave up 1 base; unmatched junction bases: 6. In germline, CDR1 is MNHNS, CDR2 SASEGT. The CDR3 loop spans 15 amino acids. The CDR3 nucleotides are TGTGCCAGCAGCGGGACAGACTGGAGCAATCAGCCCCAGCATTTT. Its translation is CASSGTDWSNQPQHF.

A few counts support this clonotype. V gene TRBV4-2 combines with J gene TRBJ1-6; D call uncertain. The CDR3 has 17 amino acids. Trimming shortened V by 4 bases and J by 0 bases, and 13 bases separated the two germline ends. The germline gives CDR1 LGHNA, CDR2 YNFKEQ. The DNA for the CDR3 is TGTGCCAGCAGCCCCAGCGGACCGGGCTCCTATAATTCACCCCTCCACTTT. Amino acids: CASSPSGPGSYNSPLHF.

This sequence joins TRBV4-3 and TRBJ2-3, with TRBD2 matching 12 bases. V gave up 0 bases and J gave up 3 bases; unmatched junction bases: 1. The germline V gene encodes CDR1 LGHNA and CDR2 YSLEER. CDR3 size: 16 residues. This CDR3 reads CASSQEGTSGTDTQYF. The DNA of the CDR3 is TGCGCCAGCAGCCAAGAAGGGACTAGCGGGACAGATACGCAGTATTTT.

V usage is TRBV6-5 and J usage is TRBJ1-3, with D possibly matching TRBD1 (6 bases). Germline lookup yields CDR1 MNHEY and CDR2 SVGAGI. V was pared by 6 bases and J by 4 bases, with 13 bases between. CDR3 length: 14 amino acids. The CDR3 sequence: CASRLQGSGNTIYF. The DNA for the CDR3 is TGTGCCAGCAGGTTACAGGGATCCGGAAACACCATATATTTT.

The chain links TRBV5-1 to TRBJ2-2; 10 nucleotides align to TRBD2. Losses at the gene ends were 4 bases for V and 4 bases for J; bases not matched to a gene: 4. There are 15 residues in the CDR3. CDR1 is SGHRS, CDR2 YFSETQ, per germline. The CDR3 region has the DNA TGCGCCAGCAGCCGGACTAGCGGAGTCACCGGGGAGCTGTTTTTT. Translated, it gives CASSRTSGVTGELFF.

A few counts support this clonotype. V is TRBV12-3 or TRBV12-4 and J is TRBJ2-7; D assignment may be TRBD1 or TRBD2 (5 bases each). The CDR3 contains 14 residues. V shed 0 bases and J shed 4 bases, with 10 bases lying between them. DNA of the CDR3: TGTGCCAGCAGTTTAGCGGTCGGGGCTTACGAGCAGTACTTC. Encoded protein: CASSLAVGAYEQYF.

This clonotype was recorded a few times. The chain employs TRBV5-1 and TRBJ1-1; unclear D gene. Germline loops: CDR1 SGHRS, CDR2 YFSETQ. The CDR3 totals 13 residues. V was shortened by 6 bases and J by 4 bases, with 13 bases between the two germline ends. CDR3: CASMPGFGTEAFF. The DNA of the CDR3 is TGCGCCAGCATGCCCGGATTTGGCACTGAAGCTTTCTTT. The full variable domain, with the rest looked up from reference TRBV5-1 and TRBJ1-1, is KAGVTQTPRYLIKTRGQQVTLSCSPISGHRSVSWYQQTPGQGLQFLFEYFSETQRNKGNFPGRFSGRQFSNSRSEMNVSTLELGDSALYLCASMPGFGTEAFFGQGTRLTVV.

The chain is built from TRBV5-6 and TRBJ1-2, with 9 bases lining up with TRBD1. The CDR3 consists of 16 residues. J lost 3 bases, V lost 3 bases, and 9 bases had no gene match. The germline CDR1 and CDR2 sequences are SGHDT and YYEEEE. The CDR3 nucleotides are TGTGCCAGCAGCTCCGGGACAGGGCGTGCACACTATGGCTACACCTTC. Encoded protein: CASSSGTGRAHYGYTF.

V gene TRBV12-3 or TRBV12-4 combines with J gene TRBJ1-3; D gene ambiguous. This CDR3 is built from 16 residues. Trimming took 1 base from V and 3 from J, leaving 13 bases between them. The CDR3 DNA is TGTGCCAGCAGTTTAGTCGGGCCCCCCCTTGGAAACACCATATATTTT. Its protein is CASSLVGPPLGNTIYF.

The rearrangement joins TRBV12-3 or TRBV12-4 to TRBJ2-2; 7 bases agree with TRBD2. J lost 7 bases, V lost 5 bases, and 16 bases had no gene match. The length of the CDR3 is 17 residues. In DNA form, the CDR3 reads TGTGCCAGCAGTCCTTTGACGGGACTAATCTTCAGCGGGGAGCTGTTTTTT. Amino acid sequence: CASSPLTGLIFSGELFF.

A few counts support this clonotype. The chain recombines TRBV6-1 with TRBJ1-2; D gene unclear. This CDR3 is 13 amino acids long. Germline CDR1 is MNHNS and CDR2 is SASEGT. V lost 7 bases and J 4 bases, leaving 13 bases between the germline ends. CDR3 in DNA: TGTGCCAGCAACGAGGAGAGAGTCTATGGCTACACCTTC. Protein sequence: CASNEERVYGYTF.

This clonotype was detected a few times. The CDR3 region has the DNA TGCGCCAGCAGCTTAGAACCGTACTACAATGAGCAGTTCTTC. Amino acid sequence: CASSLEPYYNEQFF. This chain connects TRBV5-1 to TRBJ2-1; D is unclear. The germline V gene has CDR1 SGHRS and CDR2 YFSETQ. The V end lost 2 bases, the J end lost 3 bases, and 9 bases lay between the germline ends. This CDR3 has 14 residues.

The CDR3 reads CAITADNTGELFF. The CDR3 bases are TGTGCCATCACGGCAGATAATACCGGGGAGCTGTTTTTT. The gene calls are TRBV10-3 and TRBJ2-2; D gene unclear. The CDR3 is made up of 13 amino acids. Trimming removed 7 bases at V and 5 bases at J, with 11 bases between. Germline-derived CDR1 and CDR2 are ENHRY and SYGVKD.

This clonotype was picked up a small number of times. The genes are TRBV15 and TRBJ1-2; D not resolved. Trimming shortened V by 0 bases and J by 4 bases, and 12 bases separated the two germline ends. This CDR3 has 15 amino acids. Germline V gene data show CDR1 as LNHNV and CDR2 as YYDKDF (reference sequence). The CDR3 here is CATSRDQAPGYGYTF. The CDR3 coding sequence is TGTGCCACCAGCAGAGATCAGGCGCCAGGCTATGGCTACACCTTC.

J is TRBJ2-5 and V is TRBV6-2 or TRBV6-3, with 9 bases that match TRBD2. The CDR3 is 16 residues long. Germline CDR1 reads MNHEY; CDR2 reads SVGEGT. V dropped 3 bases and J dropped 5; count of bases not matched to a gene: 10. The CDR3, as DNA: TGTGCCAGCAGTTATGGCGGGGGGGTTGGTGAGGAGACCCAGTACTTC. It encodes CASSYGGGVGEETQYF.

The chain carries TRBV6-4 and TRBJ2-3; D perhaps matches TRBD2 (7 bases). The V and J ends lost 6 bases and 4 bases respectively, with 17 bases between them. Germline V gives CDR1 MRHNA, CDR2 SNTAGT. CDR3 length: 15 residues. The CDR3 DNA follows: TGTGCCAGCAGGCGGTCTGGGGGGGGCGCAGATACGCAGTATTTT. It translates to CASRRSGGGADTQYF.